Described below is a single TCR beta chain sequence and its context. No antigen is known for it. Qualities for individual bases were not recorded, and no much larger clone is one base off. This entry comes from a study of cytotoxic CD8 clonotypes in ibrutinib-treated CLL (dated by TCRdb to the early 2020s). About the investigation overall: The cohort included about 15 treatment-naive and ten to eleven relapsed/refractory patients; under 18 were IGHV unmutated. Responses were partial in approximately 24 patients and complete in 2; after median about 63 months follow-up, roughly 14 stayed in remission and around 12 progressed. Response samples were obtained after a median of around eleven months of treatment, with a range of roughly 6 to 40 months. On average, each sample yielded roughly 260,000 productive templates and tens of thousands of productive rearrangements. Longitudinal samples were available for about 30% of the 86 trial participants. Cryopreserved peripheral blood mononuclear cells were obtained before treatment, at response, and at either sustained remission or disease progression. Patients were still on ibrutinib when every remission and progressive disease sample was collected.

Each clonotype received, on average, roughly 9.6x coverage in deep resolution sequencing performed on a MiSeq, where the target depth lay between 1 in 1 million and 1 in 200,000 T cells. TCR beta libraries were generated with the immunoSEQ hsTCRB Kit. As for the authors' bioinformatics: Data were analyzed with ImmunoSEQ Data Assistant and ImmunoSEQ Analyzer, with V, D and J genes assigned per IMGT definitions. Clonality, with values ranging from 0 to 1, was calculated as one minus the normalized Shannon entropy of productive rearrangement frequencies. Only overrepresented clonotypes making up at least 0.05% of each patient's repertoire were included in the public clonotype analysis. About a dozen age-matched healthy donor repertoires from immuneACCESS served as clonality controls. TCRdb obtained this table from immuneACCESS and retained in-frame rearrangements with V and J assigned. These tables miss some clones; where compared with another copy, unresolved V genes account for less than half of the shortfall, and the remainder is unexplained. The V and J calls and clone size come from that table; D and trimming were worked out from the DNA. The sample profile shows some 200,000 clones; 60% to 80% of them were found once. The ten largest clonotypes hold more than 4.5% of the sample.

Overall results and qualifications from the work: Public clonotypes were rare and either contracted or stayed stable during treatment, and the rise in clonality at ibrutinib response reflected the expansion of private clonotypes. Sustained-remission and progressing patients did not have matched sampling times, and lymph node repertoires were not examined. At baseline, clonality was higher than in age-matched healthy donors and showed a strong correlation with circulating CD8+ T-cell counts. Clonality increased at ibrutinib response, stayed stable in sustained remission, and fell back toward baseline at progression.

Reading the germline V gene gives CDR1 SGHNT and CDR2 YENEEA. The junction shows trimming of 1 base on V and 3 bases on J, plus 9 bases between the germline ends. Including cysteine and phenylalanine, the CDR3 has 14 amino acids. The CDR3 DNA has 42 bases and is translated from base 1. In light of the paper, this sample's time point label describes: approximately eleven months on ibrutinib. For TCR beta library preparation, 1.5 to 2 micrograms of genomic DNA was extracted from cryopreserved PBMCs. High-throughput TCR beta sequencing was performed on longitudinal blood samples from CLL patients receiving ibrutinib monotherapy. The patients took part in an open-label, single-center phase 2 trial of ibrutinib monotherapy.

The sample here was PBMCs, taken after 12 months of ibrutinib treatment. The TCR comes from a human donor with chronic lymphocytic leukemia. Recombination connected TRBV11-3 to TRBJ1-2, and possibly TRBD1, on 5 matching bases. This receptor carries the CDR3 CASSLAMGDYGYTF. The nucleotide sequence reads TGTGCCAGCAGCTTAGCTATGGGGGACTATGGCTACACCTTC.